The 10 T cell receptor beta chains reported below all come from one sample, sequenced in a study of cytomegalovirus exposure and HLA in healthy donors. PCR amplification relied on 60 Vbeta primers (plus 13 Jbeta primers). This table comes from immunoSEQ multiplex PCR, and its TCRdb copy is limited to in-frame clones, with some not included. In total, the table holds some 120,000 clones. Sequenced sample: PBMCs. The receptor source for this set is a man aged 40-55 years in good health and CMV-seropositive.

A remark on this clone: The junction differs from germline at one of its ends, possibly a read error. J is TRBJ2-1 and V is TRBV10-1, with D unresolved. Germline values: CDR1 WNHNN, CDR2 SYGVQD (reference sequence). This CDR3 spans 15 amino acids. The CDR3 DNA reads as TGCGCCAGTAGTGTCCGAGGTCGCTCCTACAATGAGCAGTTCTTC. It encodes CASSVRGRSYNEQFF.

J is TRBJ1-1 and V is TRBV5-1; the D gene is possibly TRBD1 (6 bases). Germline V gives CDR1 SGHRS, CDR2 YFSETQ. The germline V and J ends were trimmed by 0 bases and 10 bases, with 13 bases remaining between them. CDR3 length: 13 amino acids. The CDR3 spells CASSLAPGERAFF. The CDR3 coding sequence is TGCGCCAGCAGCTTGGCACCAGGGGAGAGAGCTTTCTTT.

The chain uses TRBV7-2 and TRBJ2-7; TRBD1 is a possible D gene (6 bases). V lost 3 bases, J lost 4 bases, and 13 bases lay in between. Looked up from germline, CDR1 is SGHTA and CDR2 is FQGNSA. The CDR3 consists of 14 residues. The DNA for the CDR3 is TGTGCCAGCAGCTTTCCCGGGACAAATTACGAGCAGTACTTC. Its protein product is CASSFPGTNYEQYF. Together with reference TRBV7-2 and TRBJ2-7, the CDR3 gives the full variable domain: GAGVSQSPSNKVTEKGKDVELRCDPISGHTALYWYRQSLGQGLEFLIYFQGNSAPDKSGLPSDRFSAERTGGSVSTLTIQRTQQEDSAVYLCASSFPGTNYEQYFGPGTRLTVT.

The chain employs TRBV14 and TRBJ1-2, with 7 bases matching TRBD1. Losses at the gene ends were 4 bases for V and 1 base for J; bases not matched to a gene: 6. Germline V gene data show CDR1 as SGHDN and CDR2 as FVKESK. There are 15 residues in the CDR3. Written as DNA, the CDR3 is TGTGCCAGCAGCCCCAAGACAGGGTTTAACTATGGCTACACCTTC. Its protein product is CASSPKTGFNYGYTF. The full variable domain, with the rest looked up from reference TRBV14 and TRBJ1-2, is EAGVTQFPSHSVIEKGQTVTLRCDPISGHDNLYWYRRVMGKEIKFLLHFVKESKQDESGMPNNRFLAERTGGTYSTLKVQPAELEDSGVYFCASSPKTGFNYGYTFGSGTRLTVV.

V usage is TRBV7-6 and J usage is TRBJ2-1; D gene unclear. Trimming removed 2 bases from V and 7 bases from J, with 6 bases in between. Germline V gene lookup returns CDR1 SGHVS and CDR2 FNYEAQ. The CDR3 loop spans 12 amino acids. Here the CDR3 reads CASSLRLNEQFF. The CDR3 bases are TGTGCCAGCAGCTTACGACTTAATGAGCAGTTCTTC. Filled out from reference TRBV7-6 and TRBJ2-1, the complete variable domain reads GAGVSQSPRYKVTKRGQDVALRCDPISGHVSLYWYRQALGQGPEFLTYFNYEAQQDKSGLPNDRFSAERPEGSISTLTIQRTEQRDSAMYRCASSLRLNEQFFGPGTRLTVL.

The chain is built from TRBV2 and TRBJ2-7; maybe TRBD1 (6 bases). CDR3 length equals 13 residues. The germline V gene encodes CDR1 SNHLY and CDR2 FYNNEI. The ends were cut back, 11 bases at V and 5 bases at J, with 19 bases in the middle. CDR3 in amino acids: CALQGQQWDEQYF. The CDR3 DNA reads as TGTGCCTTACAGGGCCAACAGTGGGACGAGCAGTACTTC.

In DNA form, the CDR3 reads TGTGCCAGTAGTCGACAGGGGCCCGGGGAGCTGTTTTTT. It codes for CASSRQGPGELFF. The V gene is TRBV19, the J gene TRBJ2-2; 8 bases are a match to TRBD1. The CDR3 length is 13 residues. Unmatched junction bases numbered 2, after V lost 5 bases and J lost 6 bases. CDR1 is LNHDA, CDR2 SQIVND, per germline (reference sequence). The entire variable domain, with the rest obtained from reference TRBV19 and TRBJ2-2, is as follows: DGGITQSPKYLFRKEGQNVTLSCEQNLNHDAMYWYRQDPGQGLRLIYYSQIVNDFQKGDIAEGYSVSREKKESFPLTVTSAQKNPTAFYLCASSRQGPGELFFGEGSRLTVL.

The chain has TRBV11-2 and TRBJ1-3; possible D gene TRBD1, 6 bases. The CDR3 has 14 amino acids. The V and J ends lost 5 bases and 4 bases respectively, with 12 bases between them. Germline V gene lookup returns CDR1 SGHAT and CDR2 FQNNGV. CDR3 DNA: TGTGCCAGCAGCCAGAACAGGGAAGGAAACACCATATATTTT. Protein product: CASSQNREGNTIYF.

This chain connects TRBV7-2 to TRBJ1-2; D remains ambiguous. The germline V gene has CDR1 SGHTA and CDR2 FQGNSA. The V end lost 7 bases, the J end lost 4 bases, and 16 bases lay between the germline ends. The CDR3 is 14 amino acids. CDR3 amino acids: CASNPSVGSYGYTF. The CDR3 DNA follows: TGTGCCAGCAACCCATCGGTAGGGAGCTATGGCTACACCTTC.

The chain combines TRBV7-3 with TRBJ1-1; unclear D gene. This CDR3 comprises 12 residues. The V gene lost 4 bases and the J gene lost 8 bases, with 11 bases spanning the gap. The germline CDR1 and CDR2 sequences are SGHTA and FQGTGA. CDR3 loop: CASSSEGGEAFF. The CDR3 coding sequence is TGTGCCAGCAGCTCCGAGGGAGGGGAAGCTTTCTTT. The whole variable domain, remainder taken from reference TRBV7-3 and TRBJ1-1, is GAGVSQTPSNKVTEKGKYVELRCDPISGHTALYWYRQSLGQGPEFLIYFQGTGAADDSGLPNDRFFAVRPEGSVSTLKIQRTERGDSAVYLCASSSEGGEAFFGQGTRLTVV.